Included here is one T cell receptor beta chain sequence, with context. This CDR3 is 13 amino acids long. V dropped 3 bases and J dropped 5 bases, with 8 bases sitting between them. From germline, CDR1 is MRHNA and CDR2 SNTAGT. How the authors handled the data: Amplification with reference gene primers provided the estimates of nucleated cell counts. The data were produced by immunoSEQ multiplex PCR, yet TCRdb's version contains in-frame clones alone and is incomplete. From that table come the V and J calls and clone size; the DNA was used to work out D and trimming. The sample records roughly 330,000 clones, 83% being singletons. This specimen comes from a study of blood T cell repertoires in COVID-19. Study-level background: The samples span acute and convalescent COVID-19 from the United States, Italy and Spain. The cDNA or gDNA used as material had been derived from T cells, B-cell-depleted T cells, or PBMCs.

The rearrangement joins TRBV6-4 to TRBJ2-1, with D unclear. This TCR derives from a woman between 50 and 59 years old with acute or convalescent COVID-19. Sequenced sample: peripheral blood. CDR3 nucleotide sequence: TGTGCCAGCAGTGAGGGCTTTAACAATGAGCAGTTCTTC. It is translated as CASSEGFNNEQFF.